The 23 T cell receptor beta chains in this list originate from one sample, sequenced in a study of T-cell memory formation after mild COVID-19. TCRdb ran MiXCR on the 5' RACE reads and lists one entry per CDR3 protein. The table records 240,000 or so distinct CDR3 sequences, over 8.5% of them present only once. The sample comprised PBMCs or a T cell subset sorted from them (not recorded which). Every receptor here comes from a man aged 18 to 30 who had mild COVID-19 (a few samples of this study predate the infection). Cell type and time point are not known.

This chain joins TRBV7-9 and TRBJ1-4, with 7 bases that match TRBD1. From germline, CDR1 is SEHNR and CDR2 FQNEAQ (reference sequence). The CDR3 has 16 residues. Unmatched junction bases numbered 11, after V lost 3 bases and J lost 7 bases. The CDR3 DNA reads TGTGCCAGCAGCTTTTCCCCGACAGGGTTGAGTGAAAAACTGTTTTTT. It is translated as CASSFSPTGLSEKLFF.

This clonotype was counted between two and nine times. This rearrangement joins TRBV5-1 to TRBJ1-1; 10 bases map to TRBD1. With V trimmed by 7 bases and J by 8 bases, 17 bases remained unmatched. This CDR3 has 16 residues. The germline gives CDR1 SGHRS, CDR2 YFSETQ. The CDR3 is CASRPTRRDRGQEAFF. The DNA for the CDR3 is TGCGCCAGCCGCCCTACCCGCCGGGACAGGGGACAGGAAGCTTTCTTT. The whole variable domain, filled in from reference TRBV5-1 and TRBJ1-1, reads KAGVTQTPRYLIKTRGQQVTLSCSPISGHRSVSWYQQTPGQGLQFLFEYFSETQRNKGNFPGRFSGRQFSNSRSEMNVSTLELGDSALYLCASRPTRRDRGQEAFFGQGTRLTVV.

The chain recombines TRBV29-1 with TRBJ1-2; a weak D match, TRBD1 (6 bases). Per the germline V gene, CDR1 is SQVTM and CDR2 is ANQGSEA. CDR3 size: 13 residues. V was shortened by 4 bases and J by 8 bases, with 17 bases between the two germline ends. CDR3 bases: TGCAGCGTTGTCGGTAGGGGGTTACAGGGCTACACCTTC. This codes for CSVVGRGLQGYTF.

This clonotype has more than one count but fewer than ten. V is TRBV7-9 and J is TRBJ2-1; D ambiguous. Trimming shortened V by 0 bases and J by 10 bases, and 10 bases separated the two germline ends. CDR3 size: 13 residues. CDR1 is SEHNR and CDR2 is FQNEAQ in the germline V gene (reference sequence). Written as DNA, the CDR3 is TGTGCCAGCAGCTTAGCGGTGGTCGGGGAGCAGTTCTTC. It codes for CASSLAVVGEQFF.

This clonotype was observed a few times. The CDR3 region is CASTTGPSYEQYV. For the CDR3, the DNA is TGTGCCAGCACCACTGGACCAAGCTACGAGCAGTACGTC. The rearrangement links TRBV2 to TRBJ2-7; no definite D call. This CDR3 is built from 13 residues. CDR1 and CDR2 from the germline V gene are SNHLY and FYNNEI. Trimming shortened V by 7 bases and J by 3 bases, and 13 bases separated the two germline ends.

The gene calls are TRBV29-1 and TRBJ2-1; D is unclear. The CDR3 has 12 residues. V was pared by 2 bases and J by 6 bases, with 8 bases between. The germline gives CDR1 SQVTM, CDR2 ANQGSEA. The CDR3 region has the DNA TGCAGCGTTGAAATGCTGGGCAATGAGCAGTTCTTC. This translates into CSVEMLGNEQFF.

The V gene is TRBV20-1, the J gene TRBJ2-2; a weak D match, TRBD2 (6 bases). From germline, CDR1 is DFQATT and CDR2 SNEGSKA (reference sequence). Trimming pared 3 bases from V and 4 bases from J, leaving 24 bases between. The CDR3 is 18 residues long. CDR3 loop: CSARDSRRLRRGTGELFF. The CDR3 DNA is TGCAGTGCTAGGGATTCCAGAAGACTACGGAGGGGCACCGGGGAGCTGTTTTTT.

This clonotype appeared many times. The chain has TRBV20-1 and TRBJ1-2; 7 bases line up with TRBD1. V gave up 1 base and J gave up 6 bases; unmatched junction bases: 5. Germline V lookup: CDR1 DFQATT, CDR2 SNEGSKA (reference sequence). The CDR3 extends over 13 amino acids. The CDR3 region is CSARVGTVNGYTF. CDR3 sequence (DNA): TGCAGTGCTAGAGTGGGGACAGTGAATGGCTACACCTTC.

This clonotype was picked up a small number of times. The CDR3 loop reads CASRRGNQETQYF. CDR3 nucleotides: TGTGCCAGCAGGAGGGGTAACCAAGAGACCCAGTACTTC. The chain links TRBV12-3 or TRBV12-4 to TRBJ2-5; D may correspond to TRBD1 or TRBD2 (5 bases each). V dropped 6 bases and J dropped 0 bases, with 8 bases sitting between them. The CDR3 spans 13 residues.

This chain connects TRBV5-1 to TRBJ2-3; tentatively, D is TRBD1 (6 bases). The V gene's germline CDR1 is SGHRS and CDR2 YFSETQ. The CDR3 covers 13 residues. V lost 4 bases, J lost 5 bases, and 11 bases lay in between. The CDR3 sequence: CASSNQGIDTQYF. In DNA, the CDR3 is TGCGCCAGCAGCAACCAGGGGATAGATACGCAGTATTTT.

This clonotype was recorded many times. V gene TRBV5-1 combines with J gene TRBJ1-2; 9 bases line up with TRBD1. The J segment lost 6 bases and the V segment lost 0 bases, leaving 6 bases of the junction unmatched. CDR3 size: 15 residues. Per the germline V gene, CDR1 is SGHRS and CDR2 is YFSETQ. The CDR3 protein is CASSLAGTGLDGYTF. For the CDR3, the DNA is TGCGCCAGCAGCTTGGCCGGGACAGGGTTGGATGGCTACACCTTC.

The genes are TRBV5-5 and TRBJ2-5; D is undetermined. The CDR3 is 14 amino acids. Trimming pared 1 base from V and 2 bases from J, leaving 9 bases between. The germline V gene encodes CDR1 SGHKS and CDR2 YYEKEE (reference sequence). The CDR3 DNA sequence: TGTGCCAGCAGCTTGCGACGACCGCAAGAGACCCAGTACTTC. Its protein is CASSLRRPQETQYF.

The chain has TRBV7-8 and TRBJ2-2, with a weak D call TRBD2 (5 bases). Germline CDR1 reads SGHVS; CDR2 reads FQNEAQ. V lost 5 bases and J lost 6, with 16 bases in between. This CDR3 spans 15 amino acids. CDR3 DNA sequence: TGTGCCAGCAGCCCAATTTCGGGGTTCGCCGGGGAGCTGTTTTTT. Translation gives CASSPISGFAGELFF.

The V gene is TRBV5-5, the J gene TRBJ2-3; 8 bases are shared with TRBD1. This CDR3 contains 13 residues. The germline V gene has CDR1 SGHKS and CDR2 YYEKEE (reference sequence). Trimming at V came to 2 bases and at J to 4 bases, leaving 0 bases not matched to a gene. CDR3 sequence: CASSFRGPDTQYF. As DNA, the CDR3 is TGTGCCAGCAGCTTCAGGGGGCCAGATACGCAGTATTTT.

This clonotype was seen many times. The V and J genes are TRBV7-2 and TRBJ1-6; D perhaps matches TRBD1 (6 bases). The CDR3 spans 17 residues. The V gene's germline CDR1 is SGHTA and CDR2 FQGNSA. V gave up 2 bases and J gave up 9 bases, with 20 bases separating them. CDR3 in amino acids: CASSLRGLAGVRSPLHF. The CDR3 nucleotides are TGTGCCAGCAGCTTAAGGGGGTTGGCTGGGGTTCGTTCACCCCTCCACTTT.

This clonotype came up many times. The CDR3 bases are TGTGCCAGCAGCTCCCGTGTAGCTAGCACAGATACGCAGTATTTT. It translates to CASSSRVASTDTQYF. The J gene is TRBJ2-3, the V gene TRBV7-8, with D unclear. The V gene lost 4 bases and the J gene lost 0 bases, with 11 bases spanning the gap. Germline CDR1 SGHVS, CDR2 FQNEAQ. The CDR3 sequence is 15 residues long.

The rearrangement links TRBV5-1 to TRBJ2-7, with 7 bases fitting TRBD1. The J segment lost 4 bases and the V segment lost 5 bases, leaving 9 bases of the junction unmatched. The CDR3 covers 14 residues. In germline, CDR1 is SGHRS, CDR2 YFSETQ. CDR3 nucleotide sequence: TGCGCCAGCAGATTAGACAGGGTGGATTACGAGCAGTACTTC. It translates to CASRLDRVDYEQYF.

A few counts support this clonotype. The chain links TRBV20-1 to TRBJ2-5; 14 bases are shared with TRBD2. With V trimmed by 6 bases and J by 5 bases, 8 bases remained unmatched. The CDR3 consists of 15 residues. Germline V gene data show CDR1 as DFQATT and CDR2 as SNEGSKA (reference sequence). CDR3 sequence: CSARTSGGLWETQYF. CDR3 DNA: TGCAGTGCGAGGACTAGCGGGGGGCTGTGGGAGACCCAGTACTTC.

The chain recombines TRBV11-3 with TRBJ1-1; D perhaps matches TRBD1 (5 bases). This CDR3 region has 15 residues. V was pared by 5 bases and J by 2 bases, with 15 bases between. Germline V gives CDR1 SGHNT, CDR2 YENEEA. The CDR3 sequence is CASSLSVQGNTEAFF. The CDR3 DNA sequence: TGTGCCAGCAGCCTGAGCGTCCAGGGAAACACTGAAGCTTTCTTT.

This clonotype was picked up a small number of times. The chain uses TRBV7-9 and TRBJ2-3; 8 bases map to TRBD1. The V gene end was trimmed by 4 bases and the J gene end by 8 bases; junction bases not matched to a gene: 14. The V gene's germline CDR1 is SEHNR and CDR2 FQNEAQ (reference sequence). This CDR3 region has 16 residues. CDR3 coding DNA: TGTGCCAGCAGCTATACGCCGACAGGGGAAGAGGCTACGCAGTATTTT. Its protein is CASSYTPTGEEATQYF.

The chain joins TRBV7-8 to TRBJ2-1; possibly TRBD2 for D (5 bases). This CDR3 region has 12 residues. The germline V and J ends were trimmed by 5 bases and 14 bases, with 16 bases remaining between them. Germline V lookup: CDR1 SGHVS, CDR2 FQNEAQ. DNA of the CDR3: TGTGCCAGCAGCCCAGGAGGATACCCCGAGTTCTTC. Translated: CASSPGGYPEFF.

This chain connects TRBV20-1 to TRBJ1-6; the D is unclear. V was shortened by 3 bases and J by 7 bases, with 10 bases between the two germline ends. CDR1 is DFQATT and CDR2 is SNEGSKA in the germline V gene (reference sequence). This CDR3 is 13 amino acids long. The CDR3 DNA reads TGCAGTGCTAGTTGGGCTGACAATTCACCCCTCCACTTT. It yields the protein CSASWADNSPLHF.

Many counts were recorded for this clonotype. The J gene is TRBJ2-4, the V gene TRBV29-1; 7 bases match TRBD1. The CDR3 sequence is 13 residues long. Germline V CDR1 and CDR2: SQVTM, ANQGSEA. V lost 8 bases, J lost 7 bases, and 11 bases stayed unmatched. CDR3 sequence (DNA): TGCAGCATCCAGGGGACAGTACCTAACATTCAGTACTTC. It yields the protein CSIQGTVPNIQYF.